This entry is about one T cell receptor beta chain. No antigen is known for it. This entry belongs to a study of OX40 agonist ivuxolimab in advanced cancers. Study details: Past anti-PD-1, anti-PD-L1 or anti-CTLA-4 therapy was accepted, and roughly 38% had received some. General study points: The study observed clonal expansion of CD4+ and CD8+ blood T cells by week 6 at 0.1 to 3.0 mg/kg.

Blood draws occurred at baseline, cycle 4 day 1, and cycle 7 day 1. This table comes from immunoSEQ multiplex PCR, and its TCRdb copy is limited to in-frame clones, with some not included. The data hold about 90,000 clones, with roughly nine tenths observed a single time. Germline CDR1 reads MDHEN; CDR2 reads SYDVKM. The CDR3 covers 15 residues. The ends lost 1 base at V and 7 bases at J; junction bases unmatched: 2. V is TRBV28 and J is TRBJ2-1, with 12 positions matching TRBD2. The sequence derives from an adult with an advanced solid tumor such as melanoma, head and neck, liver or kidney cancer. The specimen comprised CD4+ or CD8+ T cells sorted from blood, sampled in a trial of the OX40 agonist ivuxolimab. Here the CDR3 reads CASSLYTSGRNEQFF. CDR3 nucleotide sequence: TGTGCCAGCAGTTTATACACTAGCGGGAGGAATGAGCAGTTCTTC.